This T cell receptor (beta chain) comes out of a study of T-cell reconstitution after alpha-beta-depleted transplantation in children (dated by TCRdb to 2016 to 2017). In terms of the full investigation: Using TCR repertoire profiling, the study followed T-cell immune reconstitution in a quantitative way in children after TCRalphabeta/CD19-depleted allogeneic hematopoietic cell transplantation.

Sample treatment or condition, as interpreted from the label and publication: allogeneic hematopoietic cell transplantation with graft depleted of TCRalphabeta T cells and CD19 B cells. Transplant recipients were children who received TCRalphabeta/CD19-depleted allogeneic hematopoietic cell grafts. From the cysteine through the phenylalanine, the CDR3 covers 12 amino acids. The retained sequence is limited to the CDR3, 36 bases, with the frame set at the first base. At the junction V is shortened by 2 bases and J by 10 bases; bases outside the gene matches: 2. The germline V gene supplies CDR1 SGHRS and CDR2 YFSETQ. The paper's findings and limits, for the study overall: Over subsequent months, a decline in hyperexpanded clone frequencies was noted, and after one year, T-cell counts and TCRbeta diversity were mostly ascribed to newly produced T cells. In some patients, the high TCRbeta diversity seen at day 60 was put down to recipient T cells and intrathymic progenitors that had survived conditioning. Apparently early alphabetaT-cell count recovery about two months after transplant reportedly relied on only several hundred rapidly expanded clones derived from non-depleted graft cells.

Library preparation employed PCR. These reads were obtained on an Illumina HiSeq 2500. TCR libraries were prepared with molecular barcoding, using unique molecular identifiers to normalize TCRbeta repertoire quantification. In TCRdb, the public reads were trimmed at Q25 with fastp and aligned with MiXCR, with productive beta chains retained. Entries that share a CDR3 protein sequence are merged under the most common genes and DNA. Counted in this sample were a few hundred thousand distinct CDR3 sequences; 15% to 20% of them appeared once. Less than 30% of the sample belongs to the ten largest clones. On this clonotype itself: Its binding antigen is unknown. No base quality values were provided; no much bigger clone lies one nucleotide off.

The sequence links TRBV5-1 to TRBJ2-1; 8 nucleotides in the junction match TRBD2. The source of this sequence is a boy younger than two who had a stem cell transplant for Wiskott-Aldrich syndrome, so the T cells may come from the graft donor. The sample was PBMCs, mostly from graft donor cells, taken 360 days after TCRalphabeta/CD19-depleted stem cell transplant. For the CDR3, the sequence is CASSFSGVEQFF. The nucleotides read TGCGCCAGCAGCTTTAGCGGGGTCGAGCAGTTCTTC.